This TCR beta chain was sequenced in a study listed by TCRdb under 2016. On this clonotype itself: The target of this receptor is not known. No much larger clonotype is one base removed from it; base qualities were not supplied.

The library was built by means of RT-PCR. The reads were generated on an Illumina MiSeq. TCRdb itself trimmed the public reads at Q25 with fastp, ran MiXCR and retained productive beta chains. Duplicate CDR3 protein sequences are folded into a single record with the most common DNA and genes. For this sample there are about 680,000 distinct CDR3 sequences; approximately 15% appear just once. About 3.9% of the sample is in the top ten clones. Measured from the cysteine to the phenylalanine, the CDR3 is 14 residues long. The kept DNA is CDR3 alone, 42 bases in frame from the first base. CDR1 is given as DFQATT and CDR2 as SNEGSKA, both from the germline V gene (reference sequence). The germline ends are 20 bases apart after V is trimmed by 6 bases and J by 6 bases.

The sequenced material came from memory CD4+ T cells from blood. The receptor chain draws on TRBV20-1 and TRBJ1-1; TRBD1 is a possible D gene, resting on 5 matching bases. The clonotype originates from a female donor in good health, serving as a healthy control. The DNA sequence reads TGCAGTGCCAACCTCCCGAGGGGACGGGCTGAAGCTTTCTTT. Its protein product is CSANLPRGRAEAFF.